What follows is one T cell receptor beta chain and its context. Its antigen is still unknown. The data originate from a study of response to subunit inactivated influenza vaccine. Notes on the study in general: Few new T cells, the authors suggested, are recruited by each seasonal influenza vaccination.

From the RT-PCR reads, TCRdb called clonotypes with MiXCR, one entry per CDR3 protein. The data show 450,000 to 600,000 distinct CDR3 sequences, about 15% seen once. J lost 0 bases, V lost 1 base, and 12 bases had no gene match. The V gene's germline CDR1 is ENHRY and CDR2 SYGVKD. The CDR3 is 20 amino acids. The material was CD4+ T cells sorted from PBMCs, obtained roughly 24 months after vaccination. This receptor was obtained from a man aged 45 to 70 who received an inactivated influenza vaccine. The chain joins TRBV10-3 to TRBJ2-2, with TRBD1 matching 9 bases. Here the CDR3 DNA reads TGTGCCATCAGTGAGTTTGTTCGCACAGGGGGCCTATCGAACACCGGGGAGCTGTTTTTT. Translation: CAISEFVRTGGLSNTGELFF.